Below, 28 T cell receptor beta chains from the same sample are listed, as sequenced in a study of early T cells in non-severe SARS-CoV-2 infection. TCRdb fed the 5' RACE reads into MiXCR, producing one record per CDR3 protein. The table has over 80,000 distinct CDR3 sequences, about an eighth seen once. This specimen was whole blood, taken at baseline. The receptor set was obtained from an adult who was a healthcare worker with PCR-confirmed SARS-CoV-2 infection or an uninfected control (not recorded which).

The chain employs TRBV7-2 and TRBJ2-3; perhaps D is TRBD1 or TRBD2 (6 bases each). The CDR3 spans 14 residues. Germline V lookup: CDR1 SGHTA, CDR2 FQGNSA. Trimming removed 5 bases at V and 7 bases at J, with 16 bases between. CDR3 sequence (DNA): TGTGCCAGCAGCCTAGACAGGAGGGGTAATACGCAGTATTTT. This translates into CASSLDRRGNTQYF. The variable domain in full, completed from reference TRBV7-2 and TRBJ2-3, reads GAGVSQSPSNKVTEKGKDVELRCDPISGHTALYWYRQSLGQGLEFLIYFQGNSAPDKSGLPSDRFSAERTGGSVSTLTIQRTQQEDSAVYLCASSLDRRGNTQYFGPGTRLTVL.

This clonotype was recorded a few times. The J gene is TRBJ2-1, the V gene TRBV24-1, with TRBD1 matching over 7 bases. CDR3 length: 16 residues. Germline V lookup: CDR1 KGHDR, CDR2 SFDVKD. V shed 5 bases and J 6 bases; nucleotides not matched to a gene: 12. The CDR3 here is CATSGIRGGVINEQFF. CDR3 DNA: TGTGCCACCAGTGGAATTCGAGGGGGCGTCATCAATGAGCAGTTCTTC.

The V and J genes are TRBV7-6 and TRBJ2-5; D ambiguous. The CDR3 is 14 amino acids. Germline V gene lookup returns CDR1 SGHVS and CDR2 FNYEAQ. With 6 bases removed from V and 3 bases from J, the gap between germline ends came to 14 bases. The CDR3 sequence: CASSAGAAEETQYF. As DNA, the CDR3 is TGTGCCAGCAGTGCTGGTGCCGCGGAAGAGACCCAGTACTTC.

The gene calls are TRBV11-3 and TRBJ2-1; 10 bases are a match to TRBD2. CDR1 and CDR2 (germline): SGHNT, YENEEA. The CDR3 spans 15 residues. The V segment lost 2 bases and the J segment 10 bases; nucleotides outside the gene matches: 8. This chain's CDR3 is CASSLTSGRAGEQFF. The CDR3 nucleotides read TGTGCCAGCAGCTTAACAAGCGGGAGGGCCGGAGAGCAGTTCTTC. Full variable domain (rest looked up from reference TRBV11-3 and TRBJ2-1): EAGVVQSPRYKIIEKKQPVAFWCNPISGHNTLYWYLQNLGQGPELLIRYENEEAVDDSQLPKDRFSAERLKGVDSTLKIQPAELGDSAVYLCASSLTSGRAGEQFFGPGTRLTVL.

The rearrangement joins TRBV6-5 to TRBJ2-3; D is perhaps TRBD2 (5 bases). CDR1 is MNHEY, CDR2 SVGAGI, per germline. V was pared by 2 bases and J by 2 bases, with 14 bases between. The CDR3 runs 16 residues. The CDR3 spells CASSYGLSAYTDTQYF. CDR3 coding DNA: TGTGCCAGCAGTTACGGGCTTAGCGCCTACACAGATACGCAGTATTTT.

A few counts support this clonotype. The V and J genes are TRBV29-1 and TRBJ2-7; TRBD1 matches 7 bases. Germline trimming cut 6 bases from V and 1 base from J; bases unmatched to any gene: 9. The CDR3 length is 14 residues. Germline V gives CDR1 SQVTM, CDR2 ANQGSEA. The CDR3 loop is CSVLGQPYSYEQYF. The CDR3 nucleotides are TGCAGCGTCCTGGGACAGCCTTATTCCTACGAGCAGTACTTC.

The chain employs TRBV11-2 and TRBJ2-5, with a weak D call TRBD1 (5 bases). CDR3 length: 12 amino acids. Germline assignment: CDR1 SGHAT and CDR2 FQNNGV. V lost 6 bases to trimming and J lost 5 bases, with 10 bases between them. Here the CDR3 reads CASSQTEETQYF. CDR3 DNA: TGTGCCAGCAGTCAGACAGAGGAGACCCAGTACTTC.

The chain links TRBV19 to TRBJ2-3, with D maybe TRBD2 (5 bases). V lost 7 bases and J 8 bases, leaving 16 bases between the germline ends. CDR3 length: 13 amino acids. CDR1 is LNHDA and CDR2 is SQIVND in the germline V gene (reference sequence). The CDR3 nucleotides read TGTGCCAGTAAAAGTCAGCGGAGTGCTACGCAGTATTTT. Protein: CASKSQRSATQYF.

This clonotype was seen many times. This chain links TRBV20-1 with TRBJ2-7, with 9 positions matching TRBD2. CDR1 and CDR2 (germline): DFQATT, SNEGSKA (reference sequence). J lost 5 bases, V lost 4 bases, and 12 bases had no gene match. CDR3 size: 15 residues. CDR3 sequence (DNA): TGCAGTGCTAAGATAAGGGCTAGCGGGGAAGACGAGCAGTACTTC. This codes for CSAKIRASGEDEQYF.

This clonotype was seen only a few times. V usage is TRBV5-4 and J usage is TRBJ2-7; 7 bases fit TRBD2. Trimming cost V 6 bases and J 2 bases; bases outside gene matches: 8. This CDR3 spans 14 amino acids. Germline assignment: CDR1 SGHNT and CDR2 YYREEE (reference sequence). The DNA for the CDR3 is TGTGCCAGCATGCCGGGAGGAAAGGCCTACGAGCAGTACTTC. Protein product: CASMPGGKAYEQYF.

The chain links TRBV7-6 to TRBJ2-1, with TRBD2 identical over 7 bases. Germline CDR1 is SGHVS and CDR2 is FNYEAQ. The CDR3 length is 18 residues. The V segment lost 5 bases and the J segment 2 bases; nucleotides outside the gene matches: 15. The CDR3 bases are TGTGCCAGCAGCGTATCTAGCGGAGGAGCCCTCCCCTACAATGAGCAGTTCTTC. Translating it yields CASSVSSGGALPYNEQFF.

This clonotype was seen only a few times. The chain couples TRBV27 to TRBJ2-1, with 9 positions matching TRBD1. From germline, CDR1 is MNHEY and CDR2 SMNVEV (reference sequence). The CDR3 covers 16 residues. With 6 bases clipped from V and 7 bases from J, the junction kept 13 bases outside the gene matches. The DNA for the CDR3 is TGTGCCAGCAGACCTCTGGACAGGGGAAACGCAAATGAGCAGTTCTTC. This translates into CASRPLDRGNANEQFF.

The rearrangement links TRBV7-3 to TRBJ1-2; the match to TRBD1 covers 10 bases. Germline lookup yields CDR1 SGHTA and CDR2 FQGTGA. Trimming cost V 0 bases and J 13 bases; bases outside gene matches: 11. The CDR3 is 15 amino acids. CDR3 region: CASSLTSGTGALRTF. The CDR3 region has the DNA TGTGCCAGCAGCTTAACGTCCGGGACAGGGGCCCTCCGCACCTTC. The whole variable domain, filled in from reference TRBV7-3 and TRBJ1-2, reads GAGVSQTPSNKVTEKGKYVELRCDPISGHTALYWYRQSLGQGPEFLIYFQGTGAADDSGLPNDRFFAVRPEGSVSTLKIQRTERGDSAVYLCASSLTSGTGALRTFGSGTRLTVV.

The genes are TRBV9 and TRBJ2-7, with 8 bases that match TRBD1. Germline values: CDR1 SGDLS, CDR2 YYNGEE. CDR3 length: 15 residues. V was pared by 0 bases and J by 3 bases, with 5 bases of the junction left unmatched. CDR3 nucleotide sequence: TGTGCCAGCAGCGTAGGGATGGACAGGGACTACGAGCAGTACTTC. It codes for CASSVGMDRDYEQYF.

There are a few counts of this clonotype. V is TRBV20-1 and J is TRBJ1-5, with D possibly TRBD1 on 6 matching bases. The CDR3 runs to 13 residues. Trimming took off 7 bases at V and 0 bases at J, with 10 bases between the two ends. The germline V gene has CDR1 DFQATT and CDR2 SNEGSKA (reference sequence). The CDR3 coding sequence is TGCAGTGTCGGACAGAATAGCAATCAGCCCCAGCATTTT. This translates into CSVGQNSNQPQHF.

This clonotype has at least ten counts. The rearrangement links TRBV29-1 to TRBJ1-4; D ambiguous. V dropped 6 bases and J dropped 0 bases, with 11 bases sitting between them. The CDR3 is 14 amino acids. CDR1 is SQVTM, CDR2 ANQGSEA, per germline. CDR3 nucleotide sequence: TGCAGCGTACTCCGAGGGTCAACTAATGAAAAACTGTTTTTT. Its translation: CSVLRGSTNEKLFF.

This clonotype was detected ten times or more. This chain links TRBV20-1 with TRBJ2-7; 8 bases are a match to TRBD1. The ends lost 0 bases at V and 3 bases at J; junction bases unmatched: 7. Germline V gene lookup returns CDR1 DFQATT and CDR2 SNEGSKA (reference sequence). The CDR3 is made up of 15 amino acids. CDR3 sequence (DNA): TGCAGTGCTAGAGATAAAAGGACAGGGTTCTACGAGCAGTACTTC. Its protein product is CSARDKRTGFYEQYF.

Many counts were recorded for this clonotype. The chain carries TRBV3-1 and TRBJ2-2; D gene unclear. The germline CDR1 and CDR2 sequences are LGHDT and YNNKEL (reference sequence). V dropped 3 bases and J dropped 0 bases, with 8 bases sitting between them. CDR3 length: 15 amino acids. The CDR3 nucleotides read TGTGCCAGCAGCCATGGAAGCGCGAACACCGGGGAGCTGTTTTTT. This codes for CASSHGSANTGELFF.

This clonotype was recorded a few times. The chain links TRBV7-2 to TRBJ2-7; perhaps D is TRBD1 or TRBD2 (6 bases each). The CDR3 contains 17 residues. Trimming took 5 bases from V and 2 from J, leaving 22 bases between them. CDR1 and CDR2 (germline): SGHTA, FQGNSA. This CDR3 reads CASSRPGGRASPYEQYF. In DNA, the CDR3 is TGTGCCAGCAGCCGCCCCGGGGGCAGGGCATCCCCCTACGAGCAGTACTTC. Complete variable domain (other parts from reference TRBV7-2 and TRBJ2-7): GAGVSQSPSNKVTEKGKDVELRCDPISGHTALYWYRQSLGQGLEFLIYFQGNSAPDKSGLPSDRFSAERTGGSVSTLTIQRTQQEDSAVYLCASSRPGGRASPYEQYFGPGTRLTVT.

The sample holds many counts of this clonotype. The V call is TRBV27, the J call TRBJ1-1; weak D call: TRBD1 (6 bases). CDR1 and CDR2 (germline): MNHEY, SMNVEV (reference sequence). Trimming removed 5 bases at V and 3 bases at J, with 16 bases between. CDR3 length: 15 residues. CDR3 sequence (DNA): TGTGCCAGCAGTCCCTACAGGGATTTGGACACTGAAGCTTTCTTT. Its translation: CASSPYRDLDTEAFF.

The rearrangement uses TRBV2 and TRBJ2-5; D remains unclear. The germline V gene encodes CDR1 SNHLY and CDR2 FYNNEI. The CDR3 consists of 13 residues. Trimming left V 4 bases short and J 1 base short, with 7 bases between. The CDR3 loop is CASSVVIQETQYF. Written as DNA, the CDR3 is TGTGCCAGCAGTGTTGTTATCCAAGAGACCCAGTACTTC.

The CDR3 loop reads CASSLAARGTEAFF. CDR3 DNA: TGCGCCAGCAGCTTGGCGGCCCGGGGGACTGAAGCTTTCTTT. The J gene is TRBJ1-1, the V gene TRBV5-1; possible D gene TRBD1, 5 bases. V lost 0 bases, J lost 5 bases, and 11 bases lay in between. CDR3 length: 14 amino acids. Germline values: CDR1 SGHRS, CDR2 YFSETQ.

This sequence joins TRBV20-1 and TRBJ2-7; D is unresolved. V lost 6 bases, J lost 0 bases, and 15 bases lay in between. The CDR3 consists of 14 residues. Germline CDR1 is DFQATT and CDR2 is SNEGSKA (reference sequence). CDR3 amino acids: CSAPAGILSYEQYF. CDR3 bases: TGCAGTGCCCCGGCAGGCATCCTCTCCTACGAGCAGTACTTC.

This clonotype was detected only a few times. The gene calls are TRBV7-8 and TRBJ1-6; 9 bases are a match to TRBD1. V gave up 5 bases and J gave up 7 bases; unmatched junction bases: 12. Germline V gives CDR1 SGHVS, CDR2 FQNEAQ. The CDR3 is 17 residues long. CDR3 nucleotides: TGTGCCAGCAGCCCACCGGGACAGGGAGTGTTGAATTCACCCCTCCACTTT. As protein: CASSPPGQGVLNSPLHF.

This clonotype has only a few counts. The chain carries TRBV11-3 and TRBJ2-3; D is uncertain. The CDR3 loop spans 14 amino acids. Trimming pared 1 base from V and 2 bases from J, leaving 7 bases between. Germline values: CDR1 SGHNT, CDR2 YENEEA. This CDR3 is CASSLVGPTDTQYF. Here the CDR3 DNA reads TGTGCCAGCAGCTTAGTAGGGCCCACAGATACGCAGTATTTT.

The rearrangement joins TRBV7-2 to TRBJ2-7; tentative D call: TRBD2 (7 bases). CDR3 length: 15 residues. V shed 1 base and J shed 4 bases, with 14 bases lying between them. Germline CDR1 SGHTA, CDR2 FQGNSA. The CDR3: CASSLDRGAGYEQYF. For the CDR3, the DNA is TGTGCCAGCAGCTTAGATCGGGGGGCCGGGTACGAGCAGTACTTC.

This clonotype was recorded a few times. The V call is TRBV3-1, the J call TRBJ1-6, with a weak D call TRBD1 (6 bases). The CDR3 length is 17 residues. The germline V and J ends were trimmed by 1 base and 2 bases, with 12 bases remaining between them. CDR1 is LGHDT and CDR2 is YNNKEL in the germline V gene (reference sequence). DNA of the CDR3: TGTGCCAGCAGCCAAGTACAGGGAGGTACCTATAATTCACCCCTCCACTTT. It codes for CASSQVQGGTYNSPLHF.

The table lists this clonotype with many counts. The rearrangement links TRBV10-2 to TRBJ2-1; 8 bases line up with TRBD2. The CDR3 loop spans 12 amino acids. The V segment lost 6 bases and the J segment 9 bases; nucleotides outside the gene matches: 4. Germline-derived CDR1 and CDR2 are WSHSY and SAAADI. The CDR3 coding sequence is TGCGCCAGCAGCGGGGGGGCCGGTGAGCAGTTCTTC. It encodes CASSGGAGEQFF.